This is a list of T cell receptor beta chains from one sample in a study of blood T cell repertoires in COVID-19. Libraries were prepared by immunoSEQ multiplex PCR; TCRdb keeps only in-frame clonotypes and omits some of them. The data hold roughly 66,000 clones, with about 89% observed a single time. Sequenced input: peripheral blood. The receptors originated from a human donor in a cohort sampled during active COVID-19. CDR3s include the opening cysteine and the closing phenylalanine or tryptophan. Each record gives: clone size, D gene, J gene, V gene, CDR3 protein, CDR3 DNA. A D gene is named only where the DNA matches it firmly. Clone size is given for some rows only: seen once, a few or many times, or a class if the clone is expanded.

NA NA TRBJ1-5 TRBV3-1/TRBV3-2 CASSEGGARVYSNQPQHF TGTGCCAGCAGCGAGGGGGGGGCTCGGGTATATAGCAATCAGCCCCAGCATTTT
NA NA TRBJ1-1 TRBV18 CASSPLQSRGTEAFF TGTGCCAGCTCACCACTGCAGTCACGCGGCACTGAAGCTTTCTTT
NA TRBD2 TRBJ2-7 TRBV6-5 CASSPIAGEQYF TGTGCCAGCAGTCCAATAGCGGGTGAGCAGTACTTC
NA NA TRBJ2-7 TRBV11-2 CASSLDRVGVDYEQYF TGTGCCAGCAGCTTAGATCGAGTAGGGGTCGACTACGAGCAGTACTTC
medium-sized NA TRBJ2-2 TRBV7-9 CASSLAGQGSNTGELFF TGTGCCAGCAGCTTAGCGGGCCAGGGGTCGAACACCGGGGAGCTGTTTTTT
NA TRBD1 TRBJ1-2 TRBV2 CASRPGDRLGYTF TGTGCCAGCCGCCCCGGGGACAGACTTGGCTACACCTTC
NA NA TRBJ2-5 TRBV28 CASSPPTGYQETQYF TGTGCCAGCAGTCCACCCACAGGGTACCAAGAGACCCAGTACTTC
NA NA TRBJ2-1 TRBV30 CAWSSGRSYNEQFF TGTGCCTGGAGCTCCGGAAGGAGTTACAATGAGCAGTTCTTC
once NA TRBJ1-4 TRBV6-6 CASSRDATNEKLFF TGTGCCAGCAGCAGGGATGCAACTAATGAAAAACTGTTTTTT
NA NA TRBJ2-1 TRBV19 CASSGDIYEQFF TGTGCCAGTAGTGGGGACATCTATGAGCAGTTCTTC
NA TRBD2 TRBJ2-1 TRBV7-2 CASSLVPAGGQSEQFF TGTGCCAGCAGCTTAGTGCCTGCGGGGGGGCAGAGTGAGCAGTTCTTC
NA NA TRBJ2-7 TRBV5-1 CASSHLGGYEQYF TGCGCCAGCAGCCACCTGGGGGGCTACGAGCAGTACTTC
NA NA TRBJ1-6 TRBV11-2 CASSFTGQHNSPLHF TGTGCCAGCAGCTTTACGGGACAACATAATTCACCCCTCCACTTT
NA NA TRBJ2-5 TRBV12-3/TRBV12-4 CASLAGETQYF TGTGCCAGCTTGGCTGGAGAGACCCAGTACTTC
NA TRBD2 TRBJ2-1 TRBV9 CASSVEPGRERGLWQFF TGTGCCAGCAGCGTAGAACCCGGGCGGGAGAGGGGTTTATGGCAGTTCTTC
NA NA TRBJ1-5 TRBV6-2/TRBV6-3 CASSRTPGERQPQHF TGTGCCAGCAGCCGAACGCCAGGGGAGCGCCAGCCCCAGCATTTT
NA TRBD2 TRBJ2-7 TRBV7-2 CASSLAMTSGRAYEQYF TGTGCCAGCAGCTTAGCCATGACTAGCGGGAGGGCCTACGAGCAGTACTTC
NA TRBD2 TRBJ2-7 TRBV7-2 CASSRSGSSYEQYF TGTGCCAGCAGCCGTAGCGGGAGTTCCTACGAGCAGTACTTC
few NA TRBJ1-1 TRBV3-1/TRBV3-2 CASSQAGNTEAFF TGTGCCAGCAGCCAAGCGGGGAACACTGAAGCTTTCTTT
NA NA TRBJ1-6 TRBV6-5 CASSWTDDNSPLHF TGTGCCAGCTCTTGGACAGATGATAATTCACCCCTCCACTTT
NA TRBD2 TRBJ2-1 TRBV24-1 CATSGGSGSSVRHEQFF TGTGCCACCAGTGGGGGTAGCGGGAGCTCGGTTCGCCATGAGCAGTTCTTC
NA TRBD1 TRBJ1-2 TRBV28 CASSFPPGTGKYGYTF TGTGCCAGCAGTTTCCCCCCCGGGACAGGGAAGTATGGCTACACCTTC
NA NA TRBJ2-1 TRBV5-1 CASSLVGQGYNEQFF TGCGCCAGCAGCTTGGTAGGGCAGGGGTACAATGAGCAGTTCTTC
NA NA TRBJ2-7 TRBV10-1 CASSPRTDTYEQYF TGCGCCAGCAGTCCACGGACAGACACCTACGAGCAGTACTTC
NA NA TRBJ2-2 TRBV20-1 CSASPNLGAYNTGELFF TGCAGTGCTAGTCCCAACCTTGGAGCTTATAACACCGGGGAGCTGTTTTTT
few NA TRBJ1-5 TRBV2 CASSELRGLAQPQHF TGTGCCAGCAGTGAACTACGGGGGTTGGCACAGCCCCAGCATTTT
NA TRBD2 TRBJ2-5 TRBV9 CASSGGLAGAGETQYF TGTGCCAGCAGCGGCGGGCTAGCGGGAGCCGGAGAGACCCAGTACTTC
NA TRBD1 TRBJ1-2 TRBV4-3 CASSQGQGATYGYTF TGCGCCAGCAGCCAAGGACAGGGCGCAACCTATGGCTACACCTTC
NA TRBD2 TRBJ2-4 TRBV6-2/TRBV6-3 CASSYGGVAKNIQYF TGTGCCAGCAGTTACGGGGGGGTAGCCAAAAACATTCAGTACTTC
NA TRBD1 TRBJ2-1 TRBV19 CASSSSGTGDNEQFF TGTGCCAGTAGTTCTTCCGGGACAGGCGACAATGAGCAGTTCTTC
NA TRBD1 TRBJ2-4 TRBV7-2 CASSLPGQGAKNIQYF TGTGCCAGCAGCTTACCGGGACAGGGAGCCAAAAACATTCAGTACTTC
NA TRBD1 TRBJ1-2 TRBV28 CASSGGPGQELYYGYTF TGTGCCAGCAGCGGGGGCCCGGGACAGGAGCTCTACTATGGCTACACCTTC
NA NA TRBJ1-2 TRBV28 CASSFGLVGSGYTF TGTGCCAGCAGTTTCGGACTTGTTGGAAGTGGCTACACCTTC
once NA TRBJ2-7 TRBV5-5 CASSSTSYPTYEQYF TGTGCCAGCAGCTCCACTAGTTACCCGACCTACGAGCAGTACTTC
NA NA TRBJ2-3 TRBV11-2 CASSSEVRSADTQYF TGTGCCAGCAGCTCAGAGGTACGAAGCGCAGATACGCAGTATTTT
NA NA TRBJ2-1 TRBV7-2 CASSPYMDTLYNEQFF TGTGCCAGCAGCCCCTACATGGACACTCTCTACAATGAGCAGTTCTTC
NA TRBD1 TRBJ1-1 TRBV11-2 CASSFDRGLIYDTAFF TGTGCCAGCAGCTTTGACAGGGGATTGATCTACGATACGGCTTTCTTT
NA TRBD2 TRBJ2-1 TRBV5-8 CASSNRLAGVLDEQFF TGTGCCAGCAGCAACCGTCTAGCGGGAGTGTTGGATGAGCAGTTCTTC